Shown below are 17 T cell receptor beta chains from a single sample sequenced in a study of cytomegalovirus exposure and HLA in healthy donors. Generated by immunoSEQ multiplex PCR, the TCRdb table keeps only in-frame clones and is missing some. Among 97,000 or so clones, around 88% were seen once, and the ten largest hold roughly 3.9%. Sequencing was done on a sample of PBMCs. These receptors originate from a woman aged 25 to 39 in good health and CMV-seronegative.

This clone turned up a few times. The chain carries TRBV7-9 and TRBJ1-4, with a weak D call TRBD1 (6 bases). The CDR3 is made up of 13 amino acids. Germline V gene data show CDR1 as SEHNR and CDR2 as FQNEAQ (reference sequence). Trimming removed 4 bases from V and 5 bases from J, with 8 bases in between. The CDR3 nucleotides read TGTGCCAGCAGCTCACAGGGAAATGAAAAACTGTTTTTT. Translated: CASSSQGNEKLFF. Full variable domain (outside the CDR3, taken from reference TRBV7-9 and TRBJ1-4): DTGVSQNPRHKITKRGQNVTFRCDPISEHNRLYWYRQTLGQGPEFLTYFQNEAQLEKSRLLSDRFSAERPKGSFSTLEIQRTEQGDSAMYLCASSSQGNEKLFFGSGTQLSVL.

The V gene is TRBV18, the J gene TRBJ1-1; possible D gene TRBD1, 6 bases. In germline, CDR1 is KGHSH, CDR2 LQKENI. The CDR3 spans 14 residues. Trimming took off 0 bases at V and 9 bases at J, with 14 bases between the two ends. For the CDR3, the DNA is TGTGCCAGCTCACCACCTACTGTGCAGGGGCAAGCTTTCTTT. Its protein product is CASSPPTVQGQAFF.

The count of this clone is one. V is TRBV7-2 and J is TRBJ2-7; TRBD1 might be the D (5 bases). Germline V gene data show CDR1 as SGHTA and CDR2 as FQGNSA. This CDR3 comprises 13 residues. Trimming left V 0 bases short and J 3 bases short, with 6 bases between. In DNA, the CDR3 is TGTGCCAGCAGCTTAGCGCAGGGCTACGAGCAGTACTTC. Its translation: CASSLAQGYEQYF.

This clone was counted only a few times. DNA of the CDR3: TGTGCCAGCTATTTGGACAGGAACTATGGCTACACCTTC. Translating gives CASYLDRNYGYTF. V and J are TRBV2 and TRBJ1-2, with 7 bases aligning to TRBD1. Germline V CDR1 and CDR2: SNHLY, FYNNEI. The CDR3 has 13 amino acids. Trimming at V came to 8 bases and at J to 2 bases, leaving 5 bases not matched to a gene.

The chain links TRBV28 to TRBJ1-2, with D possibly TRBD1 on 6 matching bases. The V gene lost 5 bases and the J gene lost 8 bases, with 12 bases spanning the gap. Germline CDR1 is MDHEN and CDR2 is SYDVKM. The CDR3 spans 12 residues. The CDR3 loop is CASSTGLEGYTF. In nucleotides, the CDR3 is TGTGCCAGCAGTACAGGGTTGGAAGGCTACACCTTC.

Only a few counts were recorded for this clone. The rearrangement links TRBV7-2 to TRBJ1-1, with D unclear. The CDR3 totals 13 residues. V shed 1 base and J shed 1 base, with 4 bases lying between them. The germline CDR1 and CDR2 sequences are SGHTA and FQGNSA. CDR3 DNA: TGTGCCAGCAGCTTAGGCAGGAACACTGAAGCTTTCTTT. Translation: CASSLGRNTEAFF.

The chain couples TRBV5-6 to TRBJ1-1; 9 bases line up with TRBD1. Germline V gene lookup returns CDR1 SGHDT and CDR2 YYEEEE. Losses at the gene ends were 4 bases for V and 6 bases for J; bases not matched to a gene: 7. This CDR3 region has 14 residues. For the CDR3, the DNA is TGTGCCAGCAGCCTCCGGGACAGGGTACCTGAAGCTTTCTTT. This sequence encodes CASSLRDRVPEAFF.

CDR3 residues: CASSLGRSLEGNTIYF. The CDR3 DNA reads as TGTGCCAGCAGCTTAGGGAGGTCCCTGGAAGGAAACACCATATATTTT. The V and J genes are TRBV13 and TRBJ1-3; D not certain. V was pared by 0 bases and J by 4 bases, with 13 bases between. The CDR3 spans 16 residues. In germline, CDR1 is PRHDT, CDR2 FYEKMQ (reference sequence).

The DNA of the CDR3 is TGTGCCAGCGGCAAGGAGGAAAAACTGTTTTTT. Its translation is CASGKEEKLFF. The rearrangement joins TRBV28 to TRBJ1-4, with unresolved D. The CDR3 loop spans 11 amino acids. Germline V gene data show CDR1 as MDHEN and CDR2 as SYDVKM. Between the trimmed V and J ends, which lost 8 bases and 8 bases, there was a span of 9 bases. Looking up the rest from reference TRBV28 and TRBJ1-4 gives the full variable domain: DVKVTQSSRYLVKRTGEKVFLECVQDMDHENMFWYRQDPGLGLRLIYFSYDVKMKEKGDIPEGYSVSREKKERFSLILESASTNQTSMYLCASGKEEKLFFGSGTQLSVL.

This clone has a handful of counts. The chain couples TRBV7-6 to TRBJ1-4; tentative D call: TRBD1 (6 bases). The CDR3 has 16 residues. Germline V CDR1 and CDR2: SGHVS, FNYEAQ. V shed 0 bases and J shed 6 bases, with 14 bases lying between them. CDR3 amino acids: CASSLAEGEGYEKLFF. The CDR3 nucleotides are TGTGCCAGCAGCTTAGCTGAGGGGGAGGGGTATGAAAAACTGTTTTTT.

The V call is TRBV5-4, the J call TRBJ1-4; a weak D match, TRBD1 (5 bases). The germline gives CDR1 SGHNT, CDR2 YYREEE (reference sequence). The germline V and J ends were trimmed by 4 bases and 6 bases, with 16 bases remaining between them. This CDR3 contains 15 residues. For the CDR3, the DNA is TGTGCCAGCAGCCTAGATGCAGGGCGAGATGAAAAACTGTTTTTT. Translation gives CASSLDAGRDEKLFF.

V is TRBV28 and J is TRBJ2-3; TRBD1 agrees at 9 bases. V trimming: 6 bases; J trimming: 4 bases; junction bases outside the gene matches: 5. Germline CDR1 reads MDHEN; CDR2 reads SYDVKM. The CDR3 is made up of 14 amino acids. The CDR3 region is CASSTRQGADTQYF. The CDR3 DNA sequence: TGTGCCAGCAGCACAAGACAGGGGGCAGATACGCAGTATTTT.

The chain employs TRBV4-2 and TRBJ1-3; no clear D gene. The V gene's germline CDR1 is LGHNA and CDR2 YNFKEQ. The CDR3 sequence is 13 residues long. Trimming cost V 8 bases and J 7 bases, with 15 bases left between them. The CDR3 nucleotides read TGTGCCAGCGGTGGTCTCGCGAGGAACACCATATATTTT. This gives the protein CASGGLARNTIYF.

The chain links TRBV18 to TRBJ1-1; 7 bases map to TRBD1. The V gene end was trimmed by 3 bases and the J gene end by 0 bases; junction bases not matched to a gene: 7. The CDR3 spans 16 residues. From germline, CDR1 is KGHSH and CDR2 LQKENI. CDR3: CASSPATGELNTEAFF. CDR3 DNA sequence: TGTGCCAGCTCACCCGCCACAGGGGAGTTGAACACTGAAGCTTTCTTT.

The chain employs TRBV2 and TRBJ2-4; possible D gene TRBD2, 6 bases. Deletions cut 6 bases from V and 8 bases from J, with 17 bases between. The CDR3 has 14 residues. Germline lookup yields CDR1 SNHLY and CDR2 FYNNEI. CDR3 in DNA: TGTGCCAGCAGGGTTGATTGGAGGGATCACATTCAGTACTTC. Encoded protein: CASRVDWRDHIQYF.

This clone appeared once. The chain is built from TRBV10-2 and TRBJ1-1; D gene ambiguous. V was clipped by 5 bases and J by 0 bases, with 10 bases between them. Looked up from germline, CDR1 is WSHSY and CDR2 is SAAADI. The CDR3 extends over 14 amino acids. Here the CDR3 reads CASSNTRLNTEAFF. The DNA for the CDR3 is TGCGCCAGCAGTAATACTCGTCTGAACACTGAAGCTTTCTTT.

This sequence joins TRBV19 and TRBJ2-7; tentatively, D is TRBD2 (5 bases). Germline values: CDR1 LNHDA, CDR2 SQIVND (reference sequence). The CDR3 has 16 amino acids. V dropped 5 bases and J dropped 3 bases, with 20 bases sitting between them. In DNA form, the CDR3 reads TGTGCCAGTAGTCCCGTCACGGGGATCCCGGGCTACGAGCAGTACTTC. It encodes CASSPVTGIPGYEQYF.